Listed below are T cell receptor beta chains from one sample, sequenced in a study of shared clonotypes between healthy human individuals. Using immunoSEQ multiplex PCR, the repertoire was profiled, and TCRdb retains in-frame clones only, with some absent. The repertoire includes millions of clones, roughly nine tenths of them detected once, and 0.13% to 0.15% sits in the top ten. Sequenced sample: naive CD4+ T cells sorted from blood. The receptors were sampled from a man aged 18 to 35 in good health. Both conserved end residues are part of each CDR3. The D gene is left open where the match is weak.

NA TRBJ1-1 TRBV5-1 CASSLLVNTEAFF
TRBD2 TRBJ2-3 TRBV29-1 CSVELAGGRVDTQYF
NA TRBJ2-5 TRBV18 CASSPNRDIGTQYF
NA TRBJ1-3 TRBV4-1 CASSQVQGSGNTIYF
NA TRBJ2-7 TRBV27 CASSPEGGRKGEQYF
NA TRBJ2-5 TRBV6-1 CASTRRGGAQETQYF
NA TRBJ2-1 TRBV28 CASSSAGGLYNEQFF
NA TRBJ2-1 TRBV7-2 CASSLTDSVYNEQFF
NA TRBJ1-5 TRBV30 CAWSEQRNQPQHF
NA TRBJ1-3 TRBV19 CASSSARDRISGNTIYF
NA TRBJ2-7 TRBV30 CAWSVQGIGQYF
NA TRBJ2-2 TRBV6-5 CASSSLDTKNTGELFF
TRBD2 TRBJ2-5 TRBV7-9 CASSLRTGGPQEGSQYF
NA TRBJ1-1 TRBV11-2 CASSLKGQGSFF
TRBD2 TRBJ2-5 TRBV2 CASSVGLAGIQYF
TRBD2 TRBJ2-3 TRBV7-9 CASSLGRLAGTSTDTQYF
NA TRBJ2-7 TRBV10-3 CAISSAGDDEQYF
TRBD1 TRBJ1-1 TRBV28 CASSLREGQGRTEAFF
TRBD2 TRBJ2-7 TRBV18 CASSPPLAEVYEQYF
TRBD1 TRBJ2-1 TRBV7-6 CASSGQGNNEQFF
TRBD2 TRBJ2-3 TRBV4-1 CASRSAGGTDTQYF
NA TRBJ2-3 TRBV19 CASRVSSTDTQYF
NA TRBJ2-5 TRBV11-2 CASSLDLGGGKTQYF
TRBD1 TRBJ1-2 TRBV7-3 CASKPDRAHYGYTF
TRBD1 TRBJ2-7 TRBV6-1 CASSARQGLHYEQYF
NA TRBJ1-3 TRBV6-5 CAGKGPPGSGNTIYF
NA TRBJ1-1 TRBV5-1 CASSFSQGGEAFF
NA TRBJ1-1 TRBV30 CAWSVRGAAFF
NA TRBJ2-7 TRBV6-6 CASSYPETYEQYF
NA TRBJ1-1 TRBV7-2 CASSSTQLMNTEAFF
NA TRBJ2-7 TRBV5-6 CASSLRSSPHEQYF